The 21 T cell receptor beta chains listed next were all sequenced from one sample in a study of blood T cells in healthy people across ages. Combining a sample-barcoded 5' primer with a J-beta primer mix, a second PCR ran for roughly 7 to 12 cycles. Each CDR3 protein is one row after TCRdb ran MiXCR on the 5' RACE reads. The table lists about 1.5 million distinct CDR3 sequences, under 55% of them singletons. The sample comprised blood. The receptor source for this set is a woman between 18 and 30 years old in good health.

As DNA, the CDR3 is TGCAGTGCTTGGACAGGGGGGGTTCGGCCCCAGCATTTT. It specifies CSAWTGGVRPQHF. This chain connects TRBV20-1 to TRBJ1-5; TRBD1 aligns across 10 bases. Per germline, CDR1 DFQATT and CDR2 SNEGSKA (reference sequence). Unmatched junction bases numbered 7, after V lost 5 bases and J lost 9 bases. There are 13 residues in the CDR3.

This clonotype was picked up a small number of times. The chain recombines TRBV27 with TRBJ2-1; D possibly uses TRBD1 or TRBD2 (6 bases each). V gave up 2 bases and J gave up 6 bases, with 14 bases separating them. Germline loops: CDR1 MNHEY, CDR2 SMNVEV (reference sequence). The CDR3 runs 15 residues. In DNA, the CDR3 is TGTGCCAGCAGTTTAGGGCTAGAGGGGGGCAATGAGCAGTTCTTC. Translated: CASSLGLEGGNEQFF.

The V gene is TRBV10-3, the J gene TRBJ1-1, with a weak D call TRBD1 (5 bases). V was pared by 8 bases and J by 2 bases, with 15 bases between. Germline V gene sequence: CDR1 ENHRY, CDR2 SYGVKD. The CDR3 has 14 amino acids. CDR3 sequence: CAIGRGGVNTEAFF. The CDR3 region has the DNA TGTGCCATCGGACGGGGCGGCGTAAACACTGAAGCTTTCTTT.

The V call is TRBV4-1, the J call TRBJ1-3; no reliable D call. Trimming removed 2 bases at V and 0 bases at J, with 11 bases between. CDR1 and CDR2 from the germline V gene are MGHRA and YSYEKL. CDR3 length: 16 amino acids. The CDR3 loop reads CASSQIGGSSGNTIYF. CDR3 coding DNA: TGCGCCAGCAGCCAAATTGGTGGAAGCTCTGGAAACACCATATATTTT.

This sequence joins TRBV9 and TRBJ1-1; no clear D gene. The CDR3 covers 16 residues. Between the trimmed V and J ends, which lost 0 bases and 3 bases, there was a span of 15 bases. CDR1 and CDR2 from the germline V gene are SGDLS and YYNGEE. The CDR3 DNA sequence: TGTGCCAGCAGCGTAGGTCCCCGAAGCGGGGACACTGAAGCTTTCTTT. Its protein is CASSVGPRSGDTEAFF.

The J gene is TRBJ1-5, the V gene TRBV10-3, with D unclear. CDR3 length: 13 residues. The ends were cut back, 5 bases at V and 2 bases at J, with 7 bases in the middle. The germline CDR1 and CDR2 sequences are ENHRY and SYGVKD. CDR3 region: CAISQAGNQPQHF. The CDR3 DNA follows: TGTGCCATCAGTCAAGCTGGCAATCAGCCCCAGCATTTT.

The gene calls are TRBV6-5 and TRBJ2-7; no clear D. Germline CDR1 and CDR2: MNHEY and SVGAGI. There are 11 residues in the CDR3. V was trimmed by 5 bases and J by 7 bases, leaving 9 bases between them. The CDR3 protein is CASSTDSEQYF. The CDR3 DNA reads as TGTGCCAGCAGTACCGACTCGGAGCAGTACTTC.

The rearrangement links TRBV6-2 or TRBV6-3 to TRBJ2-2, with 13 bases fitting TRBD2. CDR3 size: 17 residues. Germline trimming cut 6 bases from V and 0 bases from J; bases unmatched to any gene: 4. Germline loops: CDR1 MNHEY, CDR2 SVGEGT. The CDR3 DNA reads as TGTGCCAGCAGAAGGACTAGCGGGGGTCCGAACACCGGGGAGCTGTTTTTT. It specifies CASRRTSGGPNTGELFF.

This chain uses TRBV18 with TRBJ2-5; D is unresolved. The CDR3 contains 11 residues. The germline CDR1 and CDR2 sequences are KGHSH and LQKENI. The ends were cut back, 1 base at V and 11 bases at J, with 8 bases in the middle. In DNA, the CDR3 is TGTGCCAGCTCACCACAGGGTTGGCAGTACTTC. It translates to CASSPQGWQYF.

This clonotype appeared once. The genes are TRBV6-2 or TRBV6-3 and TRBJ2-1; 7 bases match TRBD1. Losses at the gene ends were 2 bases for V and 15 bases for J; bases not matched to a gene: 10. Germline loops: CDR1 MNHEY, CDR2 SVGEGT. There are 13 residues in the CDR3. Here the CDR3 reads CASSYPGGVRWFF. The CDR3 DNA follows: TGTGCCAGCAGTTACCCAGGGGGAGTAAGGTGGTTCTTC.

In this sample, this clonotype turned up a few times. The V and J genes are TRBV2 and TRBJ1-3; D ambiguous. The CDR3 runs 14 residues. Trimming took off 1 base at V and 0 bases at J, with 4 bases between the two ends. Per germline, CDR1 SNHLY and CDR2 FYNNEI. CDR3 bases: TGTGCCAGCAGTGAAGGCCACTCTGGAAACACCATATATTTT. This sequence encodes CASSEGHSGNTIYF.

This clonotype came up once. One end of the junction fails to match germline, which may point to a read error. The rearrangement uses TRBV7-2 and TRBJ2-5; 11 nucleotides agree with TRBD1. This CDR3 spans 16 amino acids. The V gene's germline CDR1 is SGHTA and CDR2 FQGNSA. The DNA of the CDR3 is TGTGCCAGCAGCCAACTGGGACAGGGGGTTCAAGAGACCCGGTTCTTC. Protein product: CASSQLGQGVQETRFF.

The chain recombines TRBV12-3 or TRBV12-4 with TRBJ2-7; D remains unclear. V lost 2 bases to trimming and J lost 1 base, with 9 bases between them. The CDR3 is 14 amino acids. CDR3 in amino acids: CASSLYPESYEQYF. The CDR3 region has the DNA TGTGCCAGCAGTTTATATCCGGAGTCCTACGAGCAGTACTTC.

This clonotype was counted a few times. This chain uses TRBV18 with TRBJ1-5; D call uncertain. Germline V gene sequence: CDR1 KGHSH, CDR2 LQKENI. Trimming left V 6 bases short and J 6 bases short, with 12 bases between. The CDR3 length is 13 residues. In DNA form, the CDR3 reads TGTGCCAGCTCTACGTCGGCGGGTCAGCCCCAGCATTTT. Translation: CASSTSAGQPQHF.

This clonotype was seen more than once but under ten times. The chain carries TRBV10-3 and TRBJ2-4; no clear D gene. The J call could be wrong; TRBJ2-7 is a better fit for the DNA end. The V gene's germline CDR1 is ENHRY and CDR2 SYGVKD. CDR3 length: 11 residues. CDR3 bases: TGTGCCATCCGCCAGTCCTACGAGCAGTACTTC. Its protein product is CAIRQSYEQYF.

This clonotype was seen more than once but under ten times. V is TRBV13 and J is TRBJ1-2, with 8 bases fitting TRBD1. Germline CDR1 reads PRHDT; CDR2 reads FYEKMQ (reference sequence). Germline trimming cut 0 bases from V and 6 bases from J; bases unmatched to any gene: 3. The CDR3 loop spans 14 amino acids. CDR3 residues: CASSLGSGGDGYTF. For the CDR3, the DNA is TGTGCCAGCAGCTTAGGCTCAGGGGGCGATGGCTACACCTTC.

The chain joins TRBV11-2 to TRBJ2-1; D may be TRBD2 (6 bases). CDR1 and CDR2 from the germline V gene are SGHAT and FQNNGV. This CDR3 comprises 17 residues. Trimming removed 2 bases from V and 7 bases from J, with 21 bases in between. The CDR3 DNA reads TGTGCCAGCAGCTTACCGTCGTCCCTAGCGATTGGTAATGAGCAGTTCTTC. Amino acids: CASSLPSSLAIGNEQFF.

Only a few counts were recorded for this clonotype. The genes are TRBV4-1 and TRBJ2-3, with a weak D call TRBD1 (6 bases). CDR3 length equals 20 residues. V was cut by 4 bases and J by 3 bases, with 29 bases left in between. Germline assignment: CDR1 MGHRA and CDR2 YSYEKL. CDR3 amino acids: CASSLSPLGTPAVITDTQYF. In DNA, the CDR3 is TGCGCCAGCAGCCTCAGCCCCCTCGGGACACCTGCGGTAATTACAGATACGCAGTATTTT.

This chain links TRBV21-1 with TRBJ1-1. TRBV21-1 corresponds to a pseudogene. This CDR3 region has 15 residues. The CDR3 here is CASSKRRAKSTEAFF. The CDR3 bases are TGTGCCAGCAGCAAGAGGAGGGCGAAGAGCACTGAAGCTTTCTTT.

The V and J genes are TRBV2 and TRBJ2-1; 8 bases line up with TRBD1. V shed 7 bases and J 4 bases; nucleotides not matched to a gene: 9. CDR1 and CDR2 (germline): SNHLY, FYNNEI. This CDR3 has 15 amino acids. The DNA for the CDR3 is TGTGCCAGCACCTTACAGGGGGTTCTTTACAATGAGCAGTTCTTC. Protein sequence: CASTLQGVLYNEQFF.

The chain carries TRBV29-1 and TRBJ1-1, with no clear D. Germline loops: CDR1 SQVTM, CDR2 ANQGSEA. V lost 6 bases to trimming and J lost 5 bases, with 10 bases between them. The CDR3 spans 11 residues. CDR3 region: CSVQFGTEAFF. For the CDR3, the DNA is TGCAGCGTGCAGTTTGGGACTGAAGCTTTCTTT. The variable domain in full, completed from reference TRBV29-1 and TRBJ1-1, reads SAVISQKPSRDICQRGTSLTIQCQVDSQVTMMFWYRQQPGQSLTLIATANQGSEATYESGFVIDKFPISRPNLTFSTLTVSNMSPEDSSIYLCSVQFGTEAFFGQGTRLTVV.